What follows are 25 T cell receptor beta chains derived from one specimen sequenced in a study of patients and donors after allogeneic stem cell transplantation. TCRdb reanalysed the RT-PCR reads using MiXCR and keeps one entry per CDR3 protein. Of 2,000 to 3,000 distinct CDR3 sequences listed, around a sixth are singletons. Sequenced sample: blood, either unsorted or a sorted T cell fraction (not recorded which). The receptors originated from a human donor who was either an allogeneic HSCT recipient or a stem cell or donor lymphocyte infusion donor (not recorded which). It is not recorded whose cells these are; they may come from a transplant donor.

This clonotype is categorized as large (0.1 to 1%). The chain recombines TRBV7-2 with TRBJ2-1; D may correspond to TRBD1 or TRBD2 (5 bases each). The CDR3 runs 14 residues. The V gene's germline CDR1 is SGHTA and CDR2 FQGNSA. V was clipped by 3 bases and J by 8 bases, with 14 bases between them. The CDR3 reads CASSFGTPGDEQFF. The CDR3, as DNA: TGTGCCAGCAGCTTCGGGACGCCCGGAGATGAGCAGTTCTTC.

This clonotype is categorized as medium-sized. The chain is built from TRBV10-3 and TRBJ1-1; D is unclear. With 7 bases removed from V and 0 bases from J, the gap between germline ends came to 9 bases. This CDR3 spans 13 amino acids. In germline, CDR1 is ENHRY, CDR2 SYGVKD. The CDR3 sequence: CAINEPMNTEAFF. CDR3 in DNA: TGTGCCATCAATGAACCTATGAACACTGAAGCTTTCTTT.

Sample share makes this clonotype medium-sized. The rearrangement links TRBV6-2 or TRBV6-3 to TRBJ2-2; the match to TRBD1 covers 7 bases. This CDR3 spans 14 amino acids. Germline CDR1 and CDR2: MNHEY and SVGEGT. V was clipped by 5 bases and J by 0 bases; unmatched bases: 0. The chain's CDR3 is CASSGTANTGELFF. As DNA, the CDR3 is TGTGCCAGCAGTGGGACAGCGAACACCGGGGAGCTGTTTTTT.

This clonotype is categorized as medium-sized. This chain links TRBV5-1 with TRBJ1-6; 8 nucleotides align to TRBD1. Germline trimming cut 0 bases from V and 10 bases from J; bases unmatched to any gene: 6. The CDR3 length is 15 residues. Germline V lookup: CDR1 SGHRS, CDR2 YFSETQ. The chain's CDR3 is CASSLAGQGRSPLHF. Here the CDR3 DNA reads TGCGCCAGCAGCTTGGCCGGACAGGGAAGGTCACCCCTCCACTTT.

This chain links TRBV12-3 or TRBV12-4 with TRBJ2-1; D is uncertain. Trimming pared 3 bases from V and 8 bases from J, leaving 11 bases between. The CDR3 totals 13 residues. CDR3 residues: CASSLEGLDEQFF. CDR3 DNA sequence: TGTGCCAGCAGTTTGGAAGGCCTCGATGAGCAGTTCTTC.

The chain links TRBV5-1 to TRBJ2-3, with D possibly being TRBD1 (5 bases). CDR3 length: 13 residues. V lost 4 bases to trimming and J lost 4 bases, with 10 bases between them. Germline V gene data show CDR1 as SGHRS and CDR2 as YFSETQ. CDR3 coding DNA: TGCGCCAGCAGCCAGGGATTCGCAGATACGCAGTATTTT. Translated: CASSQGFADTQYF. Looking up the rest from reference TRBV5-1 and TRBJ2-3 gives the full variable domain: KAGVTQTPRYLIKTRGQQVTLSCSPISGHRSVSWYQQTPGQGLQFLFEYFSETQRNKGNFPGRFSGRQFSNSRSEMNVSTLELGDSALYLCASSQGFADTQYFGPGTRLTVL.

This clonotype appeared a few times. The chain couples TRBV5-1 to TRBJ2-1, with D possibly matching TRBD1 (6 bases). CDR1 and CDR2 (germline): SGHRS, YFSETQ. The CDR3 sequence is 15 residues long. V was shortened by 4 bases and J by 5 bases, with 16 bases between the two germline ends. In nucleotides, the CDR3 is TGCGCCAGCAGCAATACAGGGCCCTACGACAATGAGCAGTTCTTC. As protein: CASSNTGPYDNEQFF.

V is TRBV6-6 and J is TRBJ2-3; tentatively, D is TRBD2 (5 bases). The CDR3 is 13 amino acids. Germline CDR1 is MNHNY and CDR2 is SVGAGI (reference sequence). Trimming left V 5 bases short and J 3 bases short, with 9 bases between. CDR3 DNA sequence: TGTGCCAGCAGTCCCCCGGGGACAGATACGCAGTATTTT. It codes for CASSPPGTDTQYF.

This clonotype was counted between two and nine times. V usage is TRBV9 and J usage is TRBJ1-4, with unresolved D. There are 14 residues in the CDR3. V was clipped by 2 bases and J by 10 bases, with 15 bases between them. CDR1 SGDLS and CDR2 YYNGEE come from the germline V gene. CDR3 DNA: TGTGCCAGCAGCGTCGGGCCAACAGAAGGAAAACTGTTTTTT. Its translation is CASSVGPTEGKLFF.

A few counts support this clonotype. The CDR3: CSARRSVVAGLDEQFF. For the CDR3, the DNA is TGCAGTGCTAGGAGGAGCGTGGTAGCGGGACTTGATGAGCAGTTCTTC. J is TRBJ2-1 and V is TRBV20-1; 8 nucleotides match TRBD2. CDR1 and CDR2 (germline): DFQATT, SNEGSKA (reference sequence). The CDR3 has 16 residues. Germline trimming cut 3 bases from V and 8 bases from J; bases unmatched to any gene: 15.

This clonotype was observed a few times. Here the CDR3 reads CASGDRGHEQYF. DNA of the CDR3: TGTGCCAGCGGGGACAGGGGGCACGAGCAGTACTTC. This chain links TRBV9 with TRBJ2-7; 12 nucleotides match TRBD1. The CDR3 spans 12 residues. Germline V gene data show CDR1 as SGDLS and CDR2 as YYNGEE. V lost 7 bases, J lost 5 bases, and 1 base stayed unmatched.

This clonotype is medium-sized by share. Here the CDR3 reads CASSDFGQGETQYF. The CDR3 nucleotides are TGTGCCAGCAGTGACTTCGGACAGGGGGAGACCCAGTACTTC. The J gene is TRBJ2-5, the V gene TRBV6-2 or TRBV6-3; 9 nucleotides match TRBD1. The CDR3 has 14 residues. Trimming removed 5 bases from V and 5 bases from J; junction bases left unmatched: 6. Germline V gene data show CDR1 as MNHEY and CDR2 as SVGEGT.

This clonotype was counted a few times. The chain carries TRBV2 and TRBJ1-1; D gene uncertain. The CDR3 contains 14 residues. The germline V gene has CDR1 SNHLY and CDR2 FYNNEI. Trimming shortened V by 2 bases and J by 4 bases, and 11 bases separated the two germline ends. The CDR3 sequence: CASSELRDGTEAFF. CDR3 sequence (DNA): TGTGCCAGCAGTGAACTCCGGGATGGCACTGAAGCTTTCTTT.

This clonotype is medium-sized (0.01 to 0.1%). The V gene is TRBV9, the J gene TRBJ2-1; D unclear. Germline lookup yields CDR1 SGDLS and CDR2 YYNGEE. The CDR3 runs 11 residues. The ends were cut back, 3 bases at V and 7 bases at J, with 5 bases in the middle. The CDR3 spells CASSGRNEQFF. CDR3 nucleotide sequence: TGTGCCAGCAGCGGTCGGAATGAGCAGTTCTTC.

This clonotype is medium-sized (0.01 to 0.1%). The chain joins TRBV6-4 to TRBJ2-1, with TRBD2 matching over 11 bases. Unmatched junction bases numbered 2, after V lost 2 bases and J lost 5 bases. CDR3 size: 15 residues. Germline loops: CDR1 MRHNA, CDR2 SNTAGT. This CDR3 reads CASSDRLAGNNEQFF. In nucleotides, the CDR3 is TGTGCCAGCAGTGACAGACTAGCGGGAAACAATGAGCAGTTCTTC.

This clonotype was detected only a few times. V gene TRBV7-9 combines with J gene TRBJ1-2; D is uncertain. The germline V gene has CDR1 SEHNR and CDR2 FQNEAQ (reference sequence). V lost 5 bases and J 12 bases, leaving 4 bases between the germline ends. This CDR3 is built from 8 residues. This CDR3 is CASSPNTF. Written as DNA, the CDR3 is TGTGCCAGCAGCCCGAACACCTTC.

This clonotype was seen more than once but under ten times. This chain uses TRBV5-1 with TRBJ2-5; the D gene could be TRBD1 or TRBD2 (5 bases each). The CDR3 length is 13 residues. Trimming left V 4 bases short and J 4 bases short, with 11 bases between. Germline CDR1 is SGHRS and CDR2 is YFSETQ. For the CDR3, the DNA is TGCGCCAGCAGCAGCCGGGACGGAGAGACCCAGTACTTC. Encoded protein: CASSSRDGETQYF.

This clonotype has a handful of counts. The rearrangement links TRBV5-1 to TRBJ1-6, with D unclear. Between the trimmed V and J ends, which lost 5 bases and 6 bases, there was a span of 15 bases. Germline V gives CDR1 SGHRS, CDR2 YFSETQ. This CDR3 spans 15 amino acids. The CDR3 is CASRAGMLLNSPLHF. CDR3 nucleotides: TGCGCCAGCAGAGCCGGGATGTTGCTTAATTCACCCCTCCACTTT.

The chain joins TRBV20-1 to TRBJ2-7, with D possibly being TRBD1 or TRBD2 (6 bases each). CDR3 length: 12 amino acids. CDR1 and CDR2 (germline): DFQATT, SNEGSKA (reference sequence). V was pared by 5 bases and J by 7 bases, with 15 bases between. The CDR3 spells CSAEGGGWEQYF. The DNA for the CDR3 is TGCAGTGCTGAGGGGGGAGGTTGGGAGCAGTACTTC.

This clonotype was recorded a few times. The rearrangement uses TRBV14 and TRBJ2-1, with D maybe TRBD2 (6 bases). Germline CDR1 reads SGHDN; CDR2 reads FVKESK. V was trimmed by 4 bases and J by 3 bases, leaving 13 bases between them. The CDR3 contains 15 residues. The CDR3 DNA reads TGTGCCAGCAGCCGCGTCGGGAGCTACTACAATGAGCAGTTCTTC. Its protein is CASSRVGSYYNEQFF.

This chain joins TRBV5-1 and TRBJ2-2; TRBD2 might be the D (5 bases). Trimming removed 0 bases from V and 1 base from J, with 7 bases in between. The CDR3 extends over 15 amino acids. CDR1 and CDR2 (germline): SGHRS, YFSETQ. DNA of the CDR3: TGCGCCAGCAGCTTGGGGACTGTGAACACCGGGGAGCTGTTTTTT. Translation gives CASSLGTVNTGELFF. Looking up the rest from reference TRBV5-1 and TRBJ2-2 gives the full variable domain: KAGVTQTPRYLIKTRGQQVTLSCSPISGHRSVSWYQQTPGQGLQFLFEYFSETQRNKGNFPGRFSGRQFSNSRSEMNVSTLELGDSALYLCASSLGTVNTGELFFGEGSRLTVL.

CDR3 region: CASSLGQGAYIQYF. In DNA, the CDR3 is TGTGCCAGCAGTCTAGGACAGGGGGCTTACATTCAGTACTTC. The chain combines TRBV28 with TRBJ2-4, with 11 nucleotides matching TRBD1. The CDR3 runs to 14 residues. Germline assignment: CDR1 MDHEN and CDR2 SYDVKM. Germline trimming cut 5 bases from V and 8 bases from J; bases unmatched to any gene: 5.

This clonotype rates as medium-sized (0.01 to 0.1%). The chain has TRBV7-2 and TRBJ1-2, with D perhaps TRBD1 (5 bases). The CDR3 is made up of 15 amino acids. Germline V gives CDR1 SGHTA, CDR2 FQGNSA. V gave up 3 bases and J gave up 8 bases, with 19 bases separating them. The CDR3 is CASSFRSVSWGGYTF. Written as DNA, the CDR3 is TGTGCCAGCAGCTTCCGTTCGGTCAGCTGGGGCGGCTACACCTTC.

This clonotype rates as medium-sized. The chain carries TRBV5-1 and TRBJ2-7; TRBD1 aligns across 7 bases. The CDR3 has 14 amino acids. Germline-derived CDR1 and CDR2 are SGHRS and YFSETQ. V lost 2 bases and J lost 4; bases outside the gene matches: 6. CDR3 in amino acids: CASSFNPGQYEQYF. As DNA, the CDR3 is TGCGCCAGCAGCTTCAACCCGGGACAGTACGAGCAGTACTTC.

The chain joins TRBV7-9 to TRBJ2-7, with 15 bases identical to TRBD2. Germline assignment: CDR1 SEHNR and CDR2 FQNEAQ (reference sequence). Trimming took 10 bases from V and 4 from J; bases not matched to a gene: 5. The CDR3 extends over 14 amino acids. The CDR3 sequence is CAIRTSGRGYEQYF. The DNA for the CDR3 is TGTGCCATCCGGACTAGCGGGAGGGGTTACGAGCAGTACTTC. The whole variable domain, remainder taken from reference TRBV7-9 and TRBJ2-7, is DTGVSQNPRHKITKRGQNVTFRCDPISEHNRLYWYRQTLGQGPEFLTYFQNEAQLEKSRLLSDRFSAERPKGSFSTLEIQRTEQGDSAMYLCAIRTSGRGYEQYFGPGTRLTVT.